A single sample gave rise to the 2 T cell receptor beta chains below, sequenced in a study of blood T cells in healthy people across ages. A sample-barcoded 5' primer and a J-beta primer mix were used in a second PCR of roughly 7 to 11 cycles. TCRdb reprocessed the 5' RACE reads via MiXCR and lists one record per CDR3 protein. The sample lists approximately 800,000 distinct CDR3 sequences; roughly 35% were seen once. Material for sequencing was blood. The receptors stem from a young man in good health.

This clonotype was counted between two and nine times. This sequence joins TRBV4-1 and TRBJ1-5; 11 positions agree with TRBD1. V shed 1 base and J 2 bases; nucleotides not matched to a gene: 1. Germline V gives CDR1 MGHRA, CDR2 YSYEKL. The CDR3 is 16 residues long. CDR3 residues: CASSQGDRGGNQPQHF. The CDR3 nucleotides read TGCGCCAGCAGCCAAGGGGACAGGGGGGGCAATCAGCCCCAGCATTTT.

The chain recombines TRBV7-2 with TRBJ2-3; D may match TRBD1 or TRBD2 (5 bases each). The CDR3 runs to 15 residues. V was clipped by 5 bases and J by 0 bases, with 12 bases between them. Looked up from germline, CDR1 is SGHTA and CDR2 is FQGNSA. CDR3 nucleotides: TGTGCCAGCAGCATGGGACGAGGGAGCACAGATACGCAGTATTTT. It specifies CASSMGRGSTDTQYF. The variable domain in full, with the rest retrieved from reference TRBV7-2 and TRBJ2-3, is GAGVSQSPSNKVTEKGKDVELRCDPISGHTALYWYRQSLGQGLEFLIYFQGNSAPDKSGLPSDRFSAERTGGSVSTLTIQRTQQEDSAVYLCASSMGRGSTDTQYFGPGTRLTVL.